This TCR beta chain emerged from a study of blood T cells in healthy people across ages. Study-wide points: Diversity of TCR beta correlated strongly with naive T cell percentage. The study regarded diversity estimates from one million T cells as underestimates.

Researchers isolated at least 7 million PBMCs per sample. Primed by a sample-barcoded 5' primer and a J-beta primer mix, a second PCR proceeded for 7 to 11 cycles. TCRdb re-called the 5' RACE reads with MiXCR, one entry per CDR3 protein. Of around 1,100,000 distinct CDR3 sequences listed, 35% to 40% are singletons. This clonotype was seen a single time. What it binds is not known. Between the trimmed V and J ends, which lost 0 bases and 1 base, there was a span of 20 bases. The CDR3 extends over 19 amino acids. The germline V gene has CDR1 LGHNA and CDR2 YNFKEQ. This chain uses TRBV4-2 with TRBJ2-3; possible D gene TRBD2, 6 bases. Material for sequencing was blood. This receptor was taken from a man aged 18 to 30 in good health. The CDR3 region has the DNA TGTGCCAGCAGCCAAGATTGGAAGCGGACTGGCGGGGGCACAGATACGCAGTATTTT. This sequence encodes CASSQDWKRTGGGTDTQYF.